The clone carrying this T cell receptor beta chain was seen a single time. Its antigen is currently unknown. This specimen includes other DNA sequences encoding the same CDR3. The sample originates from a study of radiation and T cells in renal cell carcinoma. At the level of the study: Nephrectomy followed 15 Gy stereotactic body radiation by 4 weeks. Whole-study findings and limits: No pretreatment tumor biopsies were available for baseline clonotypes.

Time point noted: blood 2 weeks post-SBRT. The treatment is: 15 Gy SBRT to primary tumor, nephrectomy 4 weeks later. The method was immunoSEQ multiplex PCR; TCRdb's version includes in-frame clones alone and lacks a portion of them. The sample has 120,000 or so clones, about four fifths seen once. Per germline, CDR1 SGHRS and CDR2 YFSETQ. V lost 0 bases, J lost 4 bases, and 3 bases stayed unmatched. This CDR3 contains 15 residues. The clonotype originates from a man aged 50 to 59 with renal cell carcinoma. This specimen consisted of blood, obtained from a patient whose treatment included radiotherapy and nephrectomy. The J gene is TRBJ1-4, the V gene TRBV5-1; 7 bases line up with TRBD1. CDR3 in DNA: TGCGCCAGCAGCTTGGGGACAGGAAGTAATGAAAAACTGTTTTTT. Encoded protein: CASSLGTGSNEKLFF.